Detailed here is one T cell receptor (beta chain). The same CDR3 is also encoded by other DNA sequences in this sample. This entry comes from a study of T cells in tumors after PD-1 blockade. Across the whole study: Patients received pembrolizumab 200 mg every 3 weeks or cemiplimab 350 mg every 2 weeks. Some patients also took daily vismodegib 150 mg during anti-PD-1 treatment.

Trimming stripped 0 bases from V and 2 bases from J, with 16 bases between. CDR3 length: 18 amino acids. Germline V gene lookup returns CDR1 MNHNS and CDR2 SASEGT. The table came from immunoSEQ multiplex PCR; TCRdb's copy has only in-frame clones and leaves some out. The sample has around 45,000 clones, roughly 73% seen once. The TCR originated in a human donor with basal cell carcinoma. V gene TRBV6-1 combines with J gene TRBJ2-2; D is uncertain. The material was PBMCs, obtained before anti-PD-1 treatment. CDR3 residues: CASSEALLGGANTGELFF. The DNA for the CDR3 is TGTGCCAGCAGTGAAGCGCTTCTGGGCGGCGCTAACACCGGGGAGCTGTTTTTT.